Listed below are T cell receptor beta chains from one sample, sequenced in a study of blood T cell repertoires in COVID-19. Only in-frame clones appear in the TCRdb table, and some are missing; sequencing was by immunoSEQ multiplex PCR. The repertoire includes 160,000 or so clones, 79% of them detected once, and approximately 7.6% sits in the top ten. Input material: peripheral blood. The receptors come from a woman aged 60-70 years with COVID-19, enrolled during active disease. Each CDR3 is given with its conserved first and last residue. A D gene is named only where the DNA matches it firmly. The size field is filled for only some rows; it gives once, few, many or a size class.

V gene	J gene	clone size	D gene	CDR3 protein	CDR3 DNA
TRBV12-3/TRBV12-4	TRBJ1-5	-	-	CASSSGNQPQHF	TGTGCCAGCAGTTCAGGGAACCAGCCCCAGCATTTT
TRBV4-3	TRBJ2-3	-	TRBD2	CASRSSGGTDTQYF	TGCGCCAGCAGGTCTAGCGGGGGCACAGATACGCAGTATTTT
TRBV10-2	TRBJ1-3	-	-	CASRDTGSGNTIYF	TGCGCCAGCAGAGATACAGGGTCTGGAAACACCATATATTTT
TRBV5-4	TRBJ1-2	-	-	CASRKEQVNYGYTF	TGTGCCAGCAGAAAAGAACAGGTTAACTATGGCTACACCTTC
TRBV12-5	TRBJ1-1	-	-	CASGPGEGRGTEAFF	TGTGCTAGTGGCCCTGGGGAGGGAAGGGGCACTGAAGCTTTCTTT
TRBV19	TRBJ2-2	-	-	CASSSSPGTGELFF	TGTGCCAGTAGTTCATCCCCGGGAACCGGGGAGCTGTTTTTT
TRBV7-6	TRBJ1-6	once	TRBD1	CASSLQDRGGSPLHF	TGTGCCAGCAGCTTACAGGACAGGGGTGGTTCACCCCTCCACTTT
TRBV28	TRBJ1-2	-	TRBD1	CASSPRTGIYGYTF	TGTGCCAGCAGTCCCCGGACAGGGATCTATGGCTACACCTTC
TRBV5-4	TRBJ2-3	once	TRBD2	CASSLPTSGSTDTQYF	TGTGCCAGCAGCCTACCGACTAGCGGAAGCACAGATACGCAGTATTTT
TRBV7-2	TRBJ2-1	many	-	CASSNPNPPRWFF	TGTGCCAGCAGCAACCCGAACCCACCGAGGTGGTTCTTC
TRBV5-1	TRBJ2-3	-	-	CASSSVGDTQYF	TGCGCCAGCAGCTCCGTCGGAGATACGCAGTATTTT
TRBV5-8	TRBJ2-7	-	TRBD2	CASSFGLTSGAEQYF	TGTGCCAGCAGCTTCGGGCTGACTAGCGGAGCAGAGCAGTACTTC
TRBV9	TRBJ2-2	-	TRBD2	CASSATSGRAGELFF	TGTGCCAGCAGCGCTACTAGCGGGAGGGCCGGGGAGCTGTTTTTT
TRBV7-3	TRBJ1-6	-	-	CASSLLVGSSPLHF	TGTGCCAGCAGCCTCCTGGTAGGGAGCTCACCCCTCCACTTT